This TCR beta chain was captured in a study of T cell repertoires in cytomegalovirus infection (dated by TCRdb to between 2018 and 2020). For the wider study: Because public TCR beta signatures pointed to carriage of CMV infection together with the matching HLA type, the HLA type of each donor mattered for the analysis.

The table lists this clonotype with a count of one. Its antigen remains unidentified. No base quality values were provided; no much bigger clone lies one nucleotide off. A lone read is weak support. Study-wide findings and limitations: The ex vivo response was dominated by HLA-C-restricted CMV-specific TCR beta clonotypes, which also provided the single most frequent clonotype in two of eight donors. In both this cohort and an independent cohort of 300 to 450 donors, the cumulative frequency of public TCR beta family members distinguished carriers of CMV infection plus the relevant HLA type.

Trimming takes 6 bases from V and 5 bases from J, and the germline ends sit 16 bases apart. Counted from cysteine to phenylalanine, this CDR3 has 13 amino acids. Just CDR3 DNA is preserved here, 39 bases in frame from base 1. Per the germline V gene, SQVTM is the CDR1 and ANQGSEA is the CDR2. TCRdb lists the instrument as Illumina HiSeq 1500. TCRdb ran its own pipeline on the public reads, namely fastp trimming at Q25 and MiXCR clone calling, and kept in-frame beta chains. One record per CDR3 amino acid sequence lists the most common genes and DNA. The sample table holds approximately 750,000 distinct CDR3 sequences, of which about 40% were seen once. The leading ten clones occupy about 2.8% of the sample.

The sample taken for sequencing was PBMCs. The TCR was taken from a human donor in good health (CMV status not recorded). Some clones in this sample may be carry-over from other donors' samples. The rearrangement combines TRBV29-1 with TRBJ2-5; the D gene remains uncertain. The nucleotide sequence reads TGCAGCGTGGGTAGGTCCCCCTCGGAGACCCAGTACTTC. Translated, this gives CSVGRSPSETQYF.